The clone carrying this T cell receptor (beta chain) was found once. Antigen specificity is unknown. Bulk tissue was left unsorted, and RNA and DNA were co-extracted from roughly 20-30 mg of it. Patients underwent surgical resection for primary liver carcinoma. The sample is drawn from a study of tumor-infiltrating lymphocytes in primary liver carcinoma. Study-level findings and limits: Lower overlap was observed for tumor-adjacent and tumor-blood pairs relative to tumor region pairs. Against blood, tumors held a significantly higher top-250-clone fraction (p = 0.039).

Production of TCR beta cDNA used around 500 ng total RNA together with a constant-region primer. Modified slightly, ARM-PCR produced TCR beta libraries over three nested multiplex PCR rounds. For around 11 cycles apiece, the opening two PCR rounds ran with TRBV1-TRBV30 forward primers and a C-beta reverse primer. TCRdb re-called the multiplex PCR reads with MiXCR, one entry per CDR3 protein. The profile shows tens of thousands of distinct CDR3 sequences, more than 65% of them singletons. V lost 6 bases, J lost 10 bases, and 14 bases stayed unmatched. The CDR3 covers 16 residues. This sequence joins TRBV12-3 or TRBV12-4 and TRBJ2-1, with TRBD2 identical over 11 bases. The sequence was obtained from a man aged 40-49 years with primary liver carcinoma and hepatitis B virus infection. Sequencing input: liver tumor tissue from sampling region 1. Documented subset: tumor region T1, superior pole. Here the CDR3 DNA reads TGTGCCAGCAGCCCCTTCGGTCTAGCGGGGGGCAAAGAGCAGTTCTTC. The encoded protein is CASSPFGLAGGKEQFF.